The 13 T cell receptor beta chains in this list originate from one sample, sequenced in a study of cytomegalovirus exposure and HLA in healthy donors. Assay: immunoSEQ multiplex PCR; the TCRdb copy retains only in-frame clones and omits some. The table lists some 98,000 clones, around 88% of them singletons. Sequencing was done on a sample of PBMCs. The receptors come from a woman aged 25-40 years in good health and CMV-seronegative.

The chain uses TRBV5-5 and TRBJ1-1; 8 bases align to TRBD1. Germline V lookup: CDR1 SGHKS, CDR2 YYEKEE (reference sequence). J lost 5 bases, V lost 2 bases, and 5 bases had no gene match. The CDR3 has 14 amino acids. In DNA, the CDR3 is TGTGCCAGCAGCTTATACAGGGGGGATACTGAAGCTTTCTTT. Translation gives CASSLYRGDTEAFF.

This clone was recorded only once. This sequence joins TRBV7-2 and TRBJ1-2; 9 bases are a match to TRBD1. Per the germline V gene, CDR1 is SGHTA and CDR2 is FQGNSA. This CDR3 region has 15 residues. The junction had 7 bases not matched to a gene; V was cut back by 7 bases and J by 1 base. CDR3 amino acids: CASNPWTGVNYGYTF. CDR3 sequence (DNA): TGTGCCAGCAACCCCTGGACAGGGGTTAACTATGGCTACACCTTC.

The rearrangement uses TRBV4-3 and TRBJ2-4; D is possibly TRBD1 (6 bases). CDR3 length: 15 residues. V was shortened by 3 bases and J by 1 base, with 10 bases between the two germline ends. The germline CDR1 and CDR2 sequences are LGHNA and YSLEER. The CDR3 loop is CASSQADRAKNIQYF. In DNA form, the CDR3 reads TGCGCCAGCAGCCAGGCAGACAGGGCCAAAAACATTCAGTACTTC.

V and J are TRBV19 and TRBJ2-1, with D tentatively TRBD2 (5 bases). The CDR3 loop spans 14 amino acids. Germline CDR1 LNHDA, CDR2 SQIVND (reference sequence). V gave up 1 base and J gave up 4 bases, with 8 bases separating them. The CDR3 coding sequence is TGTGCCAGTAGTATAGGGGAGAAGTACAATGAGCAGTTCTTC. This translates into CASSIGEKYNEQFF. Using reference TRBV19 and TRBJ2-1 for the parts outside the CDR3, the full variable domain is DGGITQSPKYLFRKEGQNVTLSCEQNLNHDAMYWYRQDPGQGLRLIYYSQIVNDFQKGDIAEGYSVSREKKESFPLTVTSAQKNPTAFYLCASSIGEKYNEQFFGPGTRLTVL.

The chain combines TRBV10-3 with TRBJ1-1; 7 nucleotides agree with TRBD1. CDR1 and CDR2 from the germline V gene are ENHRY and SYGVKD. The ends lost 8 bases at V and 1 base at J; junction bases unmatched: 4. The CDR3 is 13 residues long. The CDR3 spells CAILGQKNTEAFF. The CDR3 DNA is TGTGCCATCTTGGGACAGAAGAACACTGAAGCTTTCTTT.

The CDR3 protein is CASSPSGQGLNGYTF. The CDR3 DNA reads TGTGCCAGCTCACCCTCCGGACAGGGTTTGAATGGCTACACCTTC. The rearrangement joins TRBV18 to TRBJ1-2; 8 bases agree with TRBD1. With 3 bases clipped from V and 6 bases from J, the junction kept 9 bases outside the gene matches. The CDR3 has 15 amino acids. Germline V lookup: CDR1 KGHSH, CDR2 LQKENI. The full variable domain, with the rest looked up from reference TRBV18 and TRBJ1-2, is NAGVMQNPRHLVRRRGQEARLRCSPMKGHSHVYWYRQLPEEGLKFMVYLQKENIIDESGMPKERFSAEFPKEGPSILRIQQVVRGDSAAYFCASSPSGQGLNGYTFGSGTRLTVV.

The genes are TRBV6-1 and TRBJ1-5; D is unclear. Deletions cut 2 bases from V and 0 bases from J, with 5 bases between. The CDR3 is made up of 14 amino acids. In germline, CDR1 is MNHNS, CDR2 SASEGT. The CDR3 spells CASSEHFSNQPQHF. Here the CDR3 DNA reads TGTGCCAGCAGTGAACATTTTAGCAATCAGCCCCAGCATTTT.

The chain has TRBV29-1 and TRBJ1-2; possible D gene TRBD1, 5 bases. Trimming took 8 bases from V and 5 from J, leaving 15 bases between them. The germline V gene encodes CDR1 SQVTM and CDR2 ANQGSEA. The CDR3 length is 12 residues. The CDR3, as DNA: TGCAGCCCCTGGGGCCCAGAGTATGGCTACACCTTC. Translation gives CSPWGPEYGYTF.

The chain carries TRBV18 and TRBJ2-7; D may be TRBD2 (6 bases). The ends were cut back, 3 bases at V and 2 bases at J, with 17 bases in the middle. The CDR3 covers 16 residues. CDR1 is KGHSH and CDR2 is LQKENI in the germline V gene. CDR3 DNA sequence: TGTGCCAGCTCACCTAGCGCCCACGGAGGGGCCTACGAGCAGTACTTC. This sequence encodes CASSPSAHGGAYEQYF. Full variable domain (remainder filled in from reference TRBV18 and TRBJ2-7): NAGVMQNPRHLVRRRGQEARLRCSPMKGHSHVYWYRQLPEEGLKFMVYLQKENIIDESGMPKERFSAEFPKEGPSILRIQQVVRGDSAAYFCASSPSAHGGAYEQYFGPGTRLTVT.

The rearrangement joins TRBV6-5 to TRBJ2-3; 7 bases agree with TRBD1. Germline V gene data show CDR1 as MNHEY and CDR2 as SVGAGI. V shed 7 bases and J 6 bases; nucleotides not matched to a gene: 1. This CDR3 spans 11 amino acids. The DNA of the CDR3 is TGTGCCAGCATCAGGGGGGATACGCAGTATTTT. Translated: CASIRGDTQYF.

The chain carries TRBV5-6 and TRBJ2-7; 9 bases fit TRBD2. Trimming took 7 bases from V and 2 from J; bases not matched to a gene: 10. Germline loops: CDR1 SGHDT, CDR2 YYEEEE. The CDR3 is made up of 15 amino acids. CDR3: CASLNQAGGAYEQYF. CDR3 nucleotide sequence: TGTGCCAGCCTAAATCAAGCGGGAGGTGCCTACGAGCAGTACTTC.

This sequence joins TRBV7-2 and TRBJ2-7; the match to TRBD2 covers 11 bases. The CDR3 is made up of 19 amino acids. Germline assignment: CDR1 SGHTA and CDR2 FQGNSA. The V segment lost 2 bases and the J segment 0 bases; nucleotides outside the gene matches: 12. The CDR3 here is CASSLRLGTSGRSSYEQYF. The CDR3 nucleotides read TGTGCCAGCAGCTTAAGGCTGGGGACTAGCGGAAGGAGCTCCTACGAGCAGTACTTC.

This chain uses TRBV27 with TRBJ2-7; TRBD2 agrees at 10 bases. Germline V CDR1 and CDR2: MNHEY, SMNVEV (reference sequence). V lost 6 bases to trimming and J lost 5 bases; unmatched junction nucleotides: 10. This CDR3 has 15 amino acids. Written as DNA, the CDR3 is TGTGCCAGCAGGACCAGCGGGAGGGATTCCCACGAGCAGTACTTC. It is translated as CASRTSGRDSHEQYF.